Presented here are 32 T cell receptor beta chains from one specimen sequenced in a study of T cells in women clearing cervical HPV infection. Assay used: immunoSEQ multiplex PCR; TCRdb lists only in-frame clones, some missing. Its listing shows 22,000 or so clones. Sequences were obtained from blood buffy coat. The receptors were sampled from a woman aged 18-69 years with a cervical HPV16 infection that either progressed to CIN3+ or cleared (not recorded which).

Note on this clone: Sequencing ends 3 residues short of the CDR3 end; the germline J gene provides the rest. The chain carries TRBV5-1 and TRBJ1-2; TRBD1 matches at 9 bases. This CDR3 has 15 residues. The junction had 3 bases not matched to a gene; V was cut back by 2 bases and J by 1 base. The germline gives CDR1 SGHRS, CDR2 YFSETQ. CDR3 residues: CASSLGQGINYGYTF. CDR3 DNA (partial): TGCGCCAGCAGCTTAGGACAGGGGATTAACTATGGC. The complete variable domain, with remaining parts taken from reference TRBV5-1 and TRBJ1-2, reads KAGVTQTPRYLIKTRGQQVTLSCSPISGHRSVSWYQQTPGQGLQFLFEYFSETQRNKGNFPGRFSGRQFSNSRSEMNVSTLELGDSALYLCASSLGQGINYGYTFGSGTRLTVV.

Regarding this clone: The CDR3 extends 3 residues past the end of the read, so its final part is completed from the germline J gene. The chain joins TRBV29-1 to TRBJ1-2; TRBD1 is a possible D gene (6 bases). The V end lost 3 bases, the J end lost 4 bases, and 12 bases lay between the germline ends. CDR3 length equals 13 residues. Germline CDR1 SQVTM, CDR2 ANQGSEA. CDR3 protein: CSVDELGAYGYTF. The sequenced CDR3 bases are TGCAGCGTTGACGAGCTGGGGGCCTATGGC.

As concerns this clone: The CDR3 goes on 3 residues after the read ends, and that part is filled in from the germline J gene. This chain connects TRBV5-1 to TRBJ2-1; 7 bases fit TRBD2. V lost 4 bases and J lost 8; bases outside the gene matches: 12. CDR1 SGHRS and CDR2 YFSETQ come from the germline V gene. This CDR3 is built from 15 residues. The chain's CDR3 is CASSPGAGIQDEQFF. The CDR3 DNA, read in part, is TGCGCCAGCAGCCCGGGAGCGGGAATACAGGATGAG.

The CDR3: CSGWTGSGNTIYF. The sequenced CDR3 bases are TGCAGCGGTTGGACAGGGAGTGGAAACACC. The gene calls are TRBV29-1 and TRBJ1-3; TRBD1 agrees at 8 bases. The read gets to within 3 residues of the CDR3 end, and the germline J gene fills in the rest. Germline V gene sequence: CDR1 SQVTM, CDR2 ANQGSEA. V dropped 7 bases and J dropped 3; count of bases not matched to a gene: 5. The CDR3 length is 13 residues. The complete variable domain, with remaining parts taken from reference TRBV29-1 and TRBJ1-3, reads SAVISQKPSRDICQRGTSLTIQCQVDSQVTMMFWYRQQPGQSLTLIATANQGSEATYESGFVIDKFPISRPNLTFSTLTVSNMSPEDSSIYLCSGWTGSGNTIYFGEGSWLTVV.

Concerning this clone: The read stops 3 residues short of the end of the CDR3; the missing end is completed from the germline J gene. The genes are TRBV19 and TRBJ1-2; D is unclear. The germline V gene encodes CDR1 LNHDA and CDR2 SQIVND (reference sequence). V shed 7 bases and J shed 4 bases, with 16 bases lying between them. CDR3 length: 14 residues. Incomplete CDR3 DNA: TGTGCCAGTAAAGAGTACCAGTCACCCTATGGC. As protein: CASKEYQSPYG. The full CDR3 protein is CASKEYQSPYGYTF.

Remarks on this clone: Compared with germline, one end of the junction differs, possibly owing to a read error. With the read ending 3 residues before the CDR3 end, the germline J gene is used to fill in that end. V is TRBV30 and J is TRBJ2-1; 9 bases are shared with TRBD2. Germline loops: CDR1 GTSNPN, CDR2 SVGIG (reference sequence). There are 15 residues in the CDR3. CDR3 in amino acids: CAWGVRGGRYNEQFF. CDR3 DNA (partial): TGTGCCTGGGGTGTGCGGGGGGGCAGGTACAATGAG.

Worth noting for this clone: The sequence runs out 3 residues before the end of the CDR3; the remainder is reconstructed from the germline J gene. This chain links TRBV19 with TRBJ2-7; 9 nucleotides match TRBD1. CDR3 length: 15 amino acids. In germline, CDR1 is LNHDA, CDR2 SQIVND (reference sequence). The junction had 9 bases not matched to a gene; V was cut back by 7 bases and J by 2 bases. CDR3 sequence: CASTQPGQGTYEQYF. CDR3 DNA (partial): TGTGCCAGTACCCAACCGGGACAGGGAACCTACGAG.

Turning to this clone: One end of the junction does not line up with germline, which may come from a read error. The read ends 3 residues early relative to the CDR3; the germline J gene fills the gap. The sample has other DNA sequences that encode this CDR3 too. The rearrangement uses TRBV19 and TRBJ2-2; maybe TRBD1 (6 bases). This CDR3 has 15 amino acids. Germline loops: CDR1 LNHDA, CDR2 SQIVND (reference sequence). Partial CDR3 DNA: TGTGCTAGTAGGCAGACAGGACACAACACCGGGGAG. Translation: CASRQTGHNTGE. The CDR3 as a whole reads CASRQTGHNTGELFF.

Notes on this clone: The read falls 3 residues short of the CDR3 end, and the missing part is taken from the germline J gene. V and J are TRBV10-3 and TRBJ2-1; D is possibly TRBD2 (5 bases). The V gene's germline CDR1 is ENHRY and CDR2 SYGVKD. The CDR3 totals 15 residues. V gave up 2 bases and J gave up 3 bases, with 11 bases separating them. CDR3 bases read: TGTGCCATCAGTGAGCTAGATCGGGGCTACAATGAG. Translation gives CAISELDRGYNE. The full CDR3 reads CAISELDRGYNEQFF.

Worth noting for this clone: The DNA ends 3 residues before the CDR3 does, and the rest of the CDR3 is filled in from the germline J gene. The chain has TRBV5-1 and TRBJ1-6; unclear D gene. The germline CDR1 and CDR2 sequences are SGHRS and YFSETQ. Trimming stripped 0 bases from V and 4 bases from J, with 8 bases between. This CDR3 is 15 amino acids long. The CDR3 bases that were read are TGCGCCAGCAGCTTGGCCGACACTTATAATTCACCC. Protein: CASSLADTYNSP. The whole CDR3 protein reads CASSLADTYNSPLHF.

Comment on this clone: The read is 3 residues too short to cover the CDR3 end, so that end is filled in from the germline J gene. J is TRBJ1-4 and V is TRBV6-2 or TRBV6-3; perhaps TRBD1 as D (6 bases). The germline CDR1 and CDR2 sequences are MNHEY and SVGEGT. This CDR3 is built from 15 residues. Trimming removed 4 bases at V and 5 bases at J, with 14 bases between. Here the CDR3 reads CASSSTGKRNEKLFF. The covered CDR3 bases are TGTGCCAGCAGTTCTACAGGGAAGCGGAATGAAAAA.

On this clone itself: The CDR3 end lies 3 residues beyond the end of the read and is filled in from the germline J gene. This chain joins TRBV9 and TRBJ1-4; tentative D call: TRBD1 (5 bases). The ends were cut back, 4 bases at V and 2 bases at J, with 18 bases in the middle. This CDR3 has 17 amino acids. Germline V lookup: CDR1 SGDLS, CDR2 YYNGEE. CDR3 loop: CASSRRGEGYTNEKLFF. Incomplete CDR3 DNA: TGTGCCAGCAGCCGACGAGGGGAGGGGTATACTAATGAAAAA.

As concerns this clone: The read terminates 3 residues ahead of where the CDR3 ends, so the germline J gene completes it. The sample has other DNA sequences that encode this CDR3 too. The J gene is TRBJ2-1, the V gene TRBV5-1; 10 nucleotides match TRBD2. Trimming cost V 4 bases and J 5 bases; bases outside gene matches: 6. Germline values: CDR1 SGHRS, CDR2 YFSETQ. This CDR3 contains 15 residues. The CDR3 loop reads CASSLLAGADNEQFF. The sequenced part of the CDR3 DNA is TGCGCCAGCAGCCTCCTAGCGGGGGCCGACAATGAG.

About this clone: The read comes to an end 3 residues before the CDR3 does, leaving the germline J gene to fill in the end. The chain employs TRBV11-3 and TRBJ1-1; TRBD1 agrees at 9 bases. Unmatched junction bases numbered 2, after V lost 4 bases and J lost 5 bases. The CDR3 has 13 residues. Germline V lookup: CDR1 SGHNT, CDR2 YENEEA. CDR3 residues: CASSYGQGTEAFF. Partial CDR3 DNA: TGTGCCAGCAGCTACGGACAGGGGACTGAA.

Details on this clone: The CDR3 goes on 3 residues after the read ends, and that part is filled in from the germline J gene. V gene TRBV29-1 combines with J gene TRBJ2-1; D possibly corresponds to TRBD2 (5 bases). The CDR3 consists of 13 residues. The germline V gene encodes CDR1 SQVTM and CDR2 ANQGSEA. V was pared by 4 bases and J by 5 bases, with 12 bases between. CDR3 sequence reads: CSVVWTPNNEQFF. CDR3 DNA, as far as it was read: TGCAGCGTTGTATGGACTCCCAACAATGAG.

A word on this clone: The sequenced fragment ends 3 residues before the CDR3 boundary, so the rest is inferred from the germline J gene. This chain links TRBV20-1 with TRBJ2-3; 8 bases line up with TRBD2. V lost 4 bases and J lost 0; bases outside the gene matches: 9. Germline V gives CDR1 DFQATT, CDR2 SNEGSKA (reference sequence). The CDR3 is 16 residues long. CDR3 bases read: TGCAGTGCTATGATAGCGGGGCGAACTAGCACAGATACG. Protein sequence: CSAMIAGRTSTDT. The complete CDR3 sequence is CSAMIAGRTSTDTQYF.

Comment on this clone: Read data end 3 residues before the CDR3 end; the end is taken from the germline J gene. This chain uses TRBV7-2 with TRBJ1-1; 9 bases fit TRBD1. Germline V gene lookup returns CDR1 SGHTA and CDR2 FQGNSA. The CDR3 loop spans 15 amino acids. Incomplete CDR3 DNA: TGTGCCAGCAGCCACGAGGGACAGGGTTTATGGCCG. This gives the protein CASSHEGQGLWP. The full CDR3 reads CASSHEGQGLWPAFF. The full variable domain, rest sourced from reference TRBV7-2 and TRBJ1-1, is GAGVSQSPSNKVTEKGKDVELRCDPISGHTALYWYRQSLGQGLEFLIYFQGNSAPDKSGLPSDRFSAERTGGSVSTLTIQRTQQEDSAVYLCASSHEGQGLWPAFFGQGTRLTVV.

On this clone: Read data end 3 residues before the CDR3 end; the end is taken from the germline J gene. The chain employs TRBV5-1 and TRBJ1-3, with D perhaps TRBD1 (5 bases). The germline CDR1 and CDR2 sequences are SGHRS and YFSETQ. The CDR3 has 16 amino acids. V was trimmed by 4 bases and J by 0 bases, leaving 14 bases between them. CDR3 region: CASSLSSGSSGNTIYF. Incomplete CDR3 DNA: TGCGCCAGCAGCCTATCGTCAGGGAGCTCTGGAAACACC.

Worth noting for this clone: The read comes to an end 3 residues before the CDR3 does, leaving the germline J gene to fill in the end. The chain has TRBV10-3 and TRBJ1-2; 9 positions match TRBD1. The junction had 9 bases not matched to a gene; V was cut back by 7 bases and J by 6 bases. This CDR3 has 14 residues. CDR1 is ENHRY and CDR2 is SYGVKD in the germline V gene. The DNA read from the CDR3 is TGTGCCATCAACGAACAGGGGGCTTATCATGGC. It translates to CAINEQGAYHG. The full CDR3 protein reads CAINEQGAYHGYTF.

To note about this clone: The CDR3 end falls 3 residues outside the read, so it is completed with the germline J gene. V usage is TRBV7-2 and J usage is TRBJ1-1; TRBD1 matches 7 bases. Germline lookup yields CDR1 SGHTA and CDR2 FQGNSA. CDR3 length: 15 residues. V trimming: 4 bases; J trimming: 5 bases; junction bases outside the gene matches: 10. CDR3 amino acids: CASSSAGGGRTEAFF. The CDR3 bases that were read are TGTGCCAGCAGCTCGGCAGGGGGTGGACGGACTGAA.

Worth noting for this clone: The read comes to an end 3 residues before the CDR3 does, leaving the germline J gene to fill in the end. The chain combines TRBV9 with TRBJ2-7; 7 nucleotides match TRBD1. V shed 3 bases, J shed 0 bases, and the junction held 3 bases outside the gene matches. CDR3 length: 14 amino acids. Germline V gives CDR1 SGDLS, CDR2 YYNGEE. CDR3 bases read: TGTGCCAGCAGCGCGGGACAGAGCTCCTACGAG. It translates to CASSAGQSSYE. The full CDR3 protein is CASSAGQSSYEQYF.

About this clone itself: The read ends 3 residues early relative to the CDR3; the germline J gene fills the gap. The rearrangement uses TRBV9 and TRBJ1-1, with a weak D call TRBD1 (6 bases). The germline V and J ends were trimmed by 0 bases and 1 base, with 13 bases remaining between them. Germline CDR1 SGDLS, CDR2 YYNGEE. The length of the CDR3 is 16 residues. The DNA read from the CDR3 is TGTGCCAGCAGCGTAGAGGGGGGGGGCGCGAACACTGAA. As protein: CASSVEGGGANTE. The CDR3 reads in full as CASSVEGGGANTEAFF.

Note on this clone: The read finishes 3 residues shy of the CDR3 end, and the germline J gene is used to complete it. The V gene is TRBV5-4, the J gene TRBJ2-5; 8 bases match TRBD2. With 2 bases clipped from V and 6 bases from J, the junction kept 9 bases outside the gene matches. CDR3 size: 15 residues. CDR1 and CDR2 (germline): SGHNT, YYREEE (reference sequence). The chain's CDR3 is CASSFELAEGKTQYF. The CDR3 DNA, read in part, is TGTGCCAGCAGCTTCGAACTAGCGGAGGGGAAGACC.

In the case of this clone: The CDR3 end lies 3 residues beyond the end of the read and is filled in from the germline J gene. V gene TRBV5-1 combines with J gene TRBJ1-6; D uncertain. Trimming removed 4 bases from V and 9 bases from J, with 17 bases in between. Germline lookup yields CDR1 SGHRS and CDR2 YFSETQ. CDR3 size: 15 residues. The CDR3: CASSLLTGSGSPLHF. The sequenced part of the CDR3 DNA is TGCGCCAGCAGCCTACTGACTGGGTCGGGTTCACCC.

In regard to this clone: Read data end 3 residues before the CDR3 end; the end is taken from the germline J gene. J is TRBJ2-1 and V is TRBV20-1; 7 bases agree with TRBD2. The CDR3 extends over 16 amino acids. The V gene's germline CDR1 is DFQATT and CDR2 SNEGSKA (reference sequence). Losses at the gene ends were 2 bases for V and 4 bases for J; bases not matched to a gene: 11. The CDR3 sequence: CSARSTAGFRYNEQFF. Incomplete CDR3 DNA: TGCAGTGCTAGATCCACAGCGGGGTTCCGATACAATGAG.

The part of the CDR3 DNA that was read is TGTGCCAGCAGCCCACCACAGGGGATCCTG. Protein product: CASSPPQGIL. The entire CDR3 protein is CASSPPQGILAFF. The chain carries TRBV7-9 and TRBJ1-1; TRBD1 agrees at 7 bases. The read finishes 3 residues shy of the CDR3 end, and the germline J gene is used to complete it. CDR3 length equals 13 residues. Germline CDR1 and CDR2: SEHNR and FQNEAQ (reference sequence). The variable domain in full, completed from reference TRBV7-9 and TRBJ1-1, reads DTGVSQNPRHKITKRGQNVTFRCDPISEHNRLYWYRQTLGQGPEFLTYFQNEAQLEKSRLLSDRFSAERPKGSFSTLEIQRTEQGDSAMYLCASSPPQGILAFFGQGTRLTVV.

CDR3 sequence: CSARDPSGTGDLSPLHF. CDR3 DNA (partial): TGCAGTGCTAGAGATCCCTCTGGGACAGGGGATCTTTCACCC. The chain is built from TRBV20-1 and TRBJ1-6; 10 bases line up with TRBD1. The missing CDR3 end, 3 residues past where the read stops, is filled in from the germline J gene. This CDR3 is 17 amino acids long. V shed 0 bases and J 9 bases; nucleotides not matched to a gene: 11. Germline CDR1 and CDR2: DFQATT and SNEGSKA (reference sequence).

A note on this clone: Read sequence stops 3 residues before the CDR3 end, and the germline J gene provides the missing end. J is TRBJ2-2 and V is TRBV11-3; D remains ambiguous. The CDR3 spans 15 residues. Germline V lookup: CDR1 SGHNT, CDR2 YENEEA. V lost 0 bases and J 3 bases, leaving 8 bases between the germline ends. The sequenced part of the CDR3 DNA is TGTGCCAGCAGCTTAGATGGAACAGACACCGGGGAG. It codes for CASSLDGTDTGE. The CDR3 in its entirety is CASSLDGTDTGELFF.

In the case of this clone: The read is 3 residues too short to cover the CDR3 end, so that end is filled in from the germline J gene. The chain joins TRBV5-1 to TRBJ2-5; 7 bases are a match to TRBD1. From germline, CDR1 is SGHRS and CDR2 YFSETQ. The CDR3 runs to 14 residues. The V gene end was trimmed by 5 bases and the J gene end by 2 bases; junction bases not matched to a gene: 6. The sequenced part of the CDR3 DNA is TGCGCCAGCAGACGCCCAGGGGGACAAGAGACC. Its protein is CASRRPGGQET. The CDR3 as a whole reads CASRRPGGQETQYF.

To note about this clone: The read finishes 3 residues shy of the CDR3 end, and the germline J gene is used to complete it. The chain couples TRBV20-1 to TRBJ1-2; a possible D gene is TRBD1 (5 bases). Deletions cut 6 bases from V and 4 bases from J, with 18 bases between. Germline V CDR1 and CDR2: DFQATT, SNEGSKA (reference sequence). This CDR3 spans 14 amino acids. The part of the CDR3 DNA that was read is TGCAGTGCGCGCTGGCCGGGGGACGCCTATGGC. It specifies CSARWPGDAYG. The whole CDR3 protein is CSARWPGDAYGYTF.

Worth noting for this clone: The CDR3 end is not reached by the read, which stops 3 residues before it; the germline J gene fills it in. This sequence joins TRBV5-1 and TRBJ2-3; tentative D call: TRBD2 (6 bases). Trimming shortened V by 0 bases and J by 2 bases, and 22 bases separated the two germline ends. The CDR3 totals 19 residues. Germline lookup yields CDR1 SGHRS and CDR2 YFSETQ. The DNA read from the CDR3 is TGCGCCAGCAGCTTGGTACGGGCGGCGGGGTTAGTTACCACAGATACG. The encoded protein is CASSLVRAAGLVTTDT. The CDR3, in full, reads CASSLVRAAGLVTTDTQYF.

Incomplete CDR3 DNA: TGTGCCAGCAGCTTAGTTGGGGACAGT. Amino acid sequence: CASSLVGDS. Given in full, the CDR3 is CASSLVGDSQYF. This chain connects TRBV11-2 to TRBJ2-4, with 7 nucleotides matching TRBD1. The sequence runs out 3 residues before the end of the CDR3; the remainder is reconstructed from the germline J gene. CDR1 SGHAT and CDR2 FQNNGV come from the germline V gene. There are 12 residues in the CDR3.